The 30 T cell receptor beta chains listed next were all sequenced from one sample in a study of CD8 T cells in Susac syndrome. Random hexamers served to reverse transcribe roughly 0.45 to 1 ug RNA. One entry per CDR3 protein results from TCRdb running MiXCR on the immunoSEQ multiplex PCR reads. The sample records some 300,000 distinct CDR3 sequences, about 91% being singletons. Sequenced: CD8+ T cells from PBMCs. Receptor source: a human donor with multiple sclerosis.

This clonotype appeared once. The chain joins TRBV27 to TRBJ1-2; TRBD1 matches at 10 bases. Trimming removed 5 bases from V and 2 bases from J; junction bases left unmatched: 5. The CDR3 contains 15 residues. The germline V gene has CDR1 MNHEY and CDR2 SMNVEV (reference sequence). CDR3 bases: TGTGCCAGCAGTCATGGACAGGGGGTAAACTATGGCTACACCTTC. Protein: CASSHGQGVNYGYTF.

The V gene is TRBV5-1, the J gene TRBJ2-3, with D perhaps TRBD1 (6 bases). V lost 0 bases, J lost 2 bases, and 16 bases lay in between. The CDR3 sequence is 17 residues long. The germline V gene has CDR1 SGHRS and CDR2 YFSETQ. CDR3 sequence: CASSLGQGSGPTDTQYF. As DNA, the CDR3 is TGCGCCAGCAGCTTGGGGCAGGGGAGCGGACCCACAGATACGCAGTATTTT.

The chain couples TRBV12-5 to TRBJ1-1; no clear D. Germline CDR1 is LGHNT and CDR2 is FRNRAP. The V end lost 2 bases, the J end lost 1 base, and 8 bases lay between the germline ends. This CDR3 is 14 amino acids long. This chain's CDR3 is CASGLSYENTEAFF. CDR3 nucleotides: TGTGCTAGTGGTTTGTCTTACGAGAACACTGAAGCTTTCTTT.

The chain has TRBV28 and TRBJ2-5, with D perhaps matching TRBD2 (6 bases). Trimming pared 8 bases from V and 2 bases from J, leaving 12 bases between. This CDR3 is 13 amino acids long. Germline V CDR1 and CDR2: MDHEN, SYDVKM. The CDR3 sequence: CASVAEGQETQYF. CDR3 DNA: TGTGCCAGCGTAGCGGAGGGTCAAGAGACCCAGTACTTC.

The V and J genes are TRBV7-9 and TRBJ1-1; D is undetermined. Germline CDR1 reads SEHNR; CDR2 reads FQNEAQ (reference sequence). Between the trimmed V and J ends, which lost 3 bases and 1 base, there was a span of 21 bases. CDR3 length: 18 amino acids. CDR3 bases: TGTGCCAGCAGCTTCCCACTAGGTGCGGGTCCCCGGAACACTGAAGCTTTCTTT. Residues: CASSFPLGAGPRNTEAFF.

The J gene is TRBJ2-7, the V gene TRBV4-3; TRBD1 aligns across 9 bases. This CDR3 has 17 residues. Germline V gene lookup returns CDR1 LGHNA and CDR2 YSLEER. V lost 0 bases and J lost 2; bases outside the gene matches: 8. The CDR3 reads CASSQETGTGYTYEQYF. CDR3 coding DNA: TGCGCCAGCAGCCAAGAGACCGGGACAGGGTACACCTACGAGCAGTACTTC.

The rearrangement uses TRBV5-6 and TRBJ2-3; 12 bases line up with TRBD1. Losses at the gene ends were 5 bases for V and 4 bases for J; bases not matched to a gene: 8. Germline CDR1 SGHDT, CDR2 YYEEEE. The CDR3 has 16 residues. CDR3 sequence reads: CASSLSGQGASDTQYF. CDR3 bases: TGTGCCAGCAGTCTTTCGGGACAGGGGGCCTCAGATACGCAGTATTTT.

The chain recombines TRBV4-1 with TRBJ1-2; the D is unclear. There are 14 residues in the CDR3. Germline V gene data show CDR1 as MGHRA and CDR2 as YSYEKL. Trimming left V 0 bases short and J 8 bases short, with 13 bases between. The CDR3 spells CASSQEKGIWGYTF. DNA for the CDR3: TGCGCCAGCAGCCAAGAGAAAGGGATCTGGGGCTACACCTTC.

The rearrangement joins TRBV5-6 to TRBJ1-5, with D unresolved. CDR3 length: 14 amino acids. Per germline, CDR1 SGHDT and CDR2 YYEEEE. The germline V and J ends were trimmed by 2 bases and 7 bases, with 13 bases remaining between them. CDR3 residues: CASSFWGGGQPQHF. In DNA, the CDR3 is TGTGCCAGCAGCTTTTGGGGAGGCGGGCAGCCCCAGCATTTT.

The chain links TRBV24-1 to TRBJ2-1; TRBD2 might be the D (6 bases). The germline V gene encodes CDR1 KGHDR and CDR2 SFDVKD. CDR3 length equals 15 residues. V lost 0 bases and J 6 bases, leaving 11 bases between the germline ends. CDR3 protein: CATSDLTSLANEQFF. In DNA, the CDR3 is TGTGCCACCAGTGATTTGACTAGCTTAGCCAATGAGCAGTTCTTC.

J is TRBJ2-1 and V is TRBV11-3, with TRBD2 matching over 8 bases. The CDR3 runs to 16 residues. The V segment lost 2 bases and the J segment 0 bases; nucleotides outside the gene matches: 3. Germline V lookup: CDR1 SGHNT, CDR2 YENEEA. CDR3 sequence: CASSLTGGGSYNEQFF. Written as DNA, the CDR3 is TGTGCCAGCAGCTTAACCGGGGGGGGCTCCTACAATGAGCAGTTCTTC.

This clonotype was counted only a few times. The chain combines TRBV5-6 with TRBJ1-1; TRBD1 agrees at 8 bases. Germline trimming cut 5 bases from V and 11 bases from J; bases unmatched to any gene: 8. Per the germline V gene, CDR1 is SGHDT and CDR2 is YYEEEE. The CDR3 sequence is 12 residues long. Here the CDR3 reads CASRAGGLEAFF. CDR3 sequence (DNA): TGTGCCAGCAGGGCAGGGGGCCTTGAGGCTTTCTTT.

The gene calls are TRBV18 and TRBJ2-1; no clear D gene. The CDR3 extends over 12 amino acids. V shed 3 bases and J shed 8 bases, with 8 bases lying between them. Per the germline V gene, CDR1 is KGHSH and CDR2 is LQKENI. The CDR3 region has the DNA TGTGCCAGCTCACCTACCCCGGATGAGCAGTTCTTC. Its protein product is CASSPTPDEQFF. Looking up the rest from reference TRBV18 and TRBJ2-1 gives the full variable domain: NAGVMQNPRHLVRRRGQEARLRCSPMKGHSHVYWYRQLPEEGLKFMVYLQKENIIDESGMPKERFSAEFPKEGPSILRIQQVVRGDSAAYFCASSPTPDEQFFGPGTRLTVL.

This chain uses TRBV13 with TRBJ2-3, with D tentatively TRBD2 (6 bases). Germline V gene sequence: CDR1 PRHDT, CDR2 FYEKMQ (reference sequence). Trimming stripped 0 bases from V and 6 bases from J, with 22 bases between. The CDR3 runs to 18 residues. The CDR3 sequence: CASSLGLIAATVLDTQYF. The CDR3 region has the DNA TGTGCCAGCAGCTTAGGCCTAATAGCGGCCACCGTCTTGGATACGCAGTATTTT.

The V gene is TRBV7-9, the J gene TRBJ2-5, with D perhaps matching TRBD1 (5 bases). Germline V lookup: CDR1 SEHNR, CDR2 FQNEAQ (reference sequence). Trimming removed 2 bases at V and 2 bases at J, with 12 bases between. This CDR3 is 15 amino acids long. The CDR3 DNA sequence: TGTGCCAGCAGCTTATTCGACAGCTCACAAGAGACCCAGTACTTC. Protein sequence: CASSLFDSSQETQYF.

This clonotype came up a few times. CDR3 DNA sequence: TGTGCCAGCAGTTTCGACAGGGGTCTCTACGAGCAGTACTTC. Translating it yields CASSFDRGLYEQYF. V gene TRBV12-3 or TRBV12-4 combines with J gene TRBJ2-7; 8 bases line up with TRBD1. The J segment lost 3 bases and the V segment lost 3 bases, leaving 4 bases of the junction unmatched. This CDR3 spans 14 amino acids.

The chain combines TRBV10-2 with TRBJ2-2; no definite D call. The V end was cut by 6 bases, the J end by 6 bases, with 8 bases between. The CDR3 totals 12 residues. Germline V gives CDR1 WSHSY, CDR2 SAAADI. CDR3: CASSAQSGELFF. In nucleotides, the CDR3 is TGCGCCAGCAGCGCGCAATCCGGGGAGCTGTTTTTT.

This clonotype came up once. This chain links TRBV9 with TRBJ2-7; D is uncertain. Germline values: CDR1 SGDLS, CDR2 YYNGEE. The CDR3 covers 15 residues. V was shortened by 0 bases and J by 2 bases, with 12 bases between the two germline ends. CDR3 loop: CASSVGGTYTYEQYF. Written as DNA, the CDR3 is TGTGCCAGCAGCGTAGGAGGCACGTATACCTACGAGCAGTACTTC.

This clonotype occurred a few times. J is TRBJ2-1 and V is TRBV19; a possible D gene is TRBD1 (6 bases). This CDR3 has 13 amino acids. V shed 5 bases and J shed 6 bases, with 11 bases lying between them. Per germline, CDR1 LNHDA and CDR2 SQIVND (reference sequence). Here the CDR3 reads CASSLTGINEQFF. The DNA of the CDR3 is TGTGCCAGTAGTCTGACAGGTATCAATGAGCAGTTCTTC.

The CDR3 region has the DNA TGTGCCTGGGAGGGACTTCGGGGGGAGACCCAGTACTTC. Its translation: CAWEGLRGETQYF. The chain links TRBV30 to TRBJ2-5; D might be TRBD2 (6 bases). Germline values: CDR1 GTSNPN, CDR2 SVGIG (reference sequence). CDR3 length: 13 residues. The V and J ends lost 5 bases and 5 bases respectively, with 15 bases between them.

This clonotype appeared a few times. The rearrangement joins TRBV4-2 to TRBJ2-7; D is ambiguous. CDR1 and CDR2 from the germline V gene are LGHNA and YNFKEQ. The CDR3 is 15 amino acids. Trimming took 1 base from V and 4 from J, leaving 14 bases between them. This chain's CDR3 is CASSQGWFGVYEQYF. The CDR3 nucleotides are TGTGCCAGCAGCCAAGGCTGGTTTGGGGTTTACGAGCAGTACTTC.

The rearrangement links TRBV7-9 to TRBJ2-7; 9 bases are a match to TRBD1. V shed 0 bases and J 1 base; nucleotides not matched to a gene: 7. The germline V gene has CDR1 SEHNR and CDR2 FQNEAQ (reference sequence). CDR3 size: 17 residues. Here the CDR3 DNA reads TGTGCCAGCAGCTTAGCGATAAAGGGGACAGGGTCCTACGAGCAGTACTTC. This codes for CASSLAIKGTGSYEQYF.

The rearrangement links TRBV5-1 to TRBJ2-7; tentative D call: TRBD1 (6 bases). Per germline, CDR1 SGHRS and CDR2 YFSETQ. The CDR3 contains 15 residues. Trimming cost V 4 bases and J 4 bases, with 18 bases left between them. Written as DNA, the CDR3 is TGCGCCAGCAGCCCCCAAACTGGACAGATTTACGAGCAGTACTTC. This sequence encodes CASSPQTGQIYEQYF. The whole variable domain, remainder taken from reference TRBV5-1 and TRBJ2-7, is KAGVTQTPRYLIKTRGQQVTLSCSPISGHRSVSWYQQTPGQGLQFLFEYFSETQRNKGNFPGRFSGRQFSNSRSEMNVSTLELGDSALYLCASSPQTGQIYEQYFGPGTRLTVT.

The rearrangement uses TRBV25-1 and TRBJ2-1; D remains ambiguous. The CDR3 is 14 residues long. V lost 7 bases, J lost 0 bases, and 10 bases lay in between. The germline gives CDR1 MGHDK, CDR2 SYGVNS. The CDR3 is CASNGVSSYNEQFF. CDR3 in DNA: TGTGCCAGCAATGGGGTGAGCTCCTACAATGAGCAGTTCTTC.

This clonotype was counted only a few times. This chain joins TRBV20-1 and TRBJ2-7, with TRBD2 matching 7 bases. Germline V gene sequence: CDR1 DFQATT, CDR2 SNEGSKA (reference sequence). Germline trimming cut 0 bases from V and 3 bases from J; bases unmatched to any gene: 2. The CDR3 covers 13 residues. CDR3 bases: TGCAGTGCTAGAGATGTAGCGGGCTACGAGCAGTACTTC. Its protein is CSARDVAGYEQYF.

The rearrangement uses TRBV7-9 and TRBJ2-2, with 10 bases identical to TRBD1. This CDR3 spans 18 amino acids. V was pared by 5 bases and J by 0 bases, with 9 bases of the junction left unmatched. Looked up from germline, CDR1 is SEHNR and CDR2 is FQNEAQ (reference sequence). The CDR3 DNA reads TGTGCCAGCAGCCCACGGGACAGGGGCGGTACGAACACCGGGGAGCTGTTTTTT. It encodes CASSPRDRGGTNTGELFF. Full variable domain (outside the CDR3, taken from reference TRBV7-9 and TRBJ2-2): DTGVSQNPRHKITKRGQNVTFRCDPISEHNRLYWYRQTLGQGPEFLTYFQNEAQLEKSRLLSDRFSAERPKGSFSTLEIQRTEQGDSAMYLCASSPRDRGGTNTGELFFGEGSRLTVL.

This sequence joins TRBV18 and TRBJ2-1, with D maybe TRBD1 (5 bases). Germline lookup yields CDR1 KGHSH and CDR2 LQKENI. Trimming left V 3 bases short and J 6 bases short, with 15 bases between. The CDR3 totals 15 residues. This CDR3 is CASSPLQPRANEQFF. The CDR3 coding sequence is TGTGCCAGCTCACCCCTCCAACCCAGGGCCAATGAGCAGTTCTTC.

The J gene is TRBJ2-1, the V gene TRBV9; 7 positions agree with TRBD1. The ends lost 2 bases at V and 2 bases at J; junction bases unmatched: 1. CDR1 SGDLS and CDR2 YYNGEE come from the germline V gene. The CDR3 is 14 residues long. The CDR3 sequence: CASSVQGAYNEQFF. The CDR3 DNA is TGTGCCAGCAGCGTCCAGGGGGCCTACAATGAGCAGTTCTTC.

The chain carries TRBV25-1 and TRBJ2-1; D is ambiguous. Deletions cut 3 bases from V and 1 base from J, with 7 bases between. The CDR3 has 14 residues. Per germline, CDR1 MGHDK and CDR2 SYGVNS. CDR3 sequence: CASSDSGSYNEQFF. CDR3 coding DNA: TGTGCCAGCAGTGATTCCGGGTCCTACAATGAGCAGTTCTTC. Complete variable domain (other parts from reference TRBV25-1 and TRBJ2-1): EADIYQTPRYLVIGTGKKITLECSQTMGHDKMYWYQQDPGMELHLIHYSYGVNSTEKGDLSSESTVSRIRTEHFPLTLESARPSHTSQYLCASSDSGSYNEQFFGPGTRLTVL.

V and J are TRBV24-1 and TRBJ2-3; D ambiguous. CDR1 and CDR2 (germline): KGHDR, SFDVKD. The CDR3 consists of 11 residues. Between the trimmed V and J ends, which lost 10 bases and 6 bases, there was a span of 10 bases. CDR3 in amino acids: CATRYRDTQYF. As DNA, the CDR3 is TGTGCCACTCGGTATCGGGATACGCAGTATTTT.